A selection of T cell receptor beta chains follows, all from one sample in a study of response to subunit inactivated influenza vaccine. TCRdb called the RT-PCR reads again in MiXCR, with one record for every CDR3 protein. The table shows a few hundred thousand distinct CDR3 sequences, with more than 7% occurring only once. The sample was PBMCs from blood, taken around 2 years after vaccination. The origin of the receptors is a man between 50 and 70 years old who received an inactivated influenza vaccine. CDR3s include the opening cysteine and the closing phenylalanine or tryptophan. D genes are given only for firm matches. Size values are once, few and many counts, or a class for expanded clones, and some rows have none.

TRBJ2-1	TRBD1	many	TRBV12-3/TRBV12-4	TGTGCCAGCAGTTTAGGGGCAGGGGGCGGAAATGAGCAGTTCTTC	CASSLGAGGGNEQFF
TRBJ2-3	TRBD2	few	TRBV20-1	TGCAGTGCTAGACCGACTAGCGGGAGGGCAGATACGCAGTATTTT	CSARPTSGRADTQYF
TRBJ2-4	TRBD1	NA	TRBV14	TGTGCCAGCGGCCTCGCCGGGACAGGAGCGTCCATTCAGTACTTC	CASGLAGTGASIQYF
TRBJ1-5	NA	few	TRBV5-1	TGCGCCAGTGGGGACATTTATAGCAATCAGCCCCAGCATTTT	CASGDIYSNQPQHF
TRBJ1-1	TRBD1	many	TRBV5-1	TGCGCCAGCAGCTTGTGGACAGGGGATACTGAAGCTTTCTTT	CASSLWTGDTEAFF
TRBJ2-1	NA	few	TRBV7-2	TGTGCCAGCAGCTTAGAACAGGCCCGTTGGCAGTTCTTC	CASSLEQARWQFF
TRBJ2-7	TRBD2	NA	TRBV28	TGTGCCAGCAGTTTATCAACGGGGGGACCCTACGAGCAGTACTTC	CASSLSTGGPYEQYF
TRBJ1-2	NA	NA	TRBV20-1	TGCAGTGCTTTACTAGACAGGATTGGCTATGGCTACACCTTC	CSALLDRIGYGYTF
TRBJ2-3	TRBD2	NA	TRBV28	TGTGCCAGCAGTTTTGGCGGGGGGTCAGATACGCAGTATTTT	CASSFGGGSDTQYF
TRBJ2-3	NA	many	TRBV21-1	TGTGCCAGCCCCGAAGCGGGGGGGACAGATACGCAGTATTTT	CASPEAGGTDTQYF
TRBJ1-6	TRBD1	many	TRBV20-1	TGCAGTGCTAGAGAGACAGGGAATTCACCCCTCCACTTT	CSARETGNSPLHF
TRBJ2-1	NA	NA	TRBV10-3	TGTGCCGTCGGGCGCCGGGGCGAGCAGTTCTTC	CAVGRRGEQFF
TRBJ2-1	TRBD2	many	TRBV7-2	TGTGCCAGCAGCACGCCGGGACTAGCGTACAATGAGCAGTTCTTC	CASSTPGLAYNEQFF
TRBJ2-2	TRBD2	NA	TRBV5-1	TGCGCCAGCAGCCAAGGGACTAGCGGGGACACCGGGGAGCTGTTTTTT	CASSQGTSGDTGELFF
TRBJ2-7	NA	NA	TRBV2	TGTGCCAGCAGTCTGCAATTTGGGCAGTACTTC	CASSLQFGQYF
TRBJ1-1	NA	many	TRBV7-2	TGTGCCAGCAGCTTAGCGCAAGGTCATAGCACTGAAGCTTTCTTT	CASSLAQGHSTEAFF
TRBJ2-3	NA	many	TRBV7-2	TGTGCCAGCAGCCCCGAGCGTACGCAGTATTTT	CASSPERTQYF
TRBJ1-6	TRBD1	many	TRBV7-2	TGTGCCAGCAGCTTAGTTGGGACAGGGGCAAGAGTTTCCCCCCTCCACTTT	CASSLVGTGARVSPLHF
TRBJ2-1	NA	few	TRBV6-2/TRBV6-3	TGTGCCAGCAGTTATGGTCCGGGCCCCCTCGATGAGCAGTTCTTC	CASSYGPGPLDEQFF
TRBJ2-7	NA	NA	TRBV4-1	TGCGCCAGCAGCCAAGTCATCCAAGGCTCCTACGAGCAGTACTTC	CASSQVIQGSYEQYF
TRBJ1-1	NA	few	TRBV5-1	TGCGCCAGCAATCTACTGAGCATGAACACTGAAGCTTTCTTT	CASNLLSMNTEAFF
TRBJ2-3	NA	few	TRBV5-4	TGTGCCAGCAGCTCGATGACTAGTGGTACAGATACGCAGTATTTT	CASSSMTSGTDTQYF
TRBJ2-1	TRBD2	few	TRBV24-1	TGTGCCACCAGTACTAGCGGGAGATCTGGCTCCTACAATGAGCAGTTCTTC	CATSTSGRSGSYNEQFF
TRBJ1-2	NA	NA	TRBV14	TGTGCCAGCAGCCGAAGGCGTTCCTATGGCTACACCTTC	CASSRRRSYGYTF
TRBJ2-7	TRBD2	few	TRBV6-6	TGTGCCAGCAGCCAACTACTAGCGCTCGAGCAGTACTTC	CASSQLLALEQYF
TRBJ2-1	NA	few	TRBV7-8	TGTGCCAGCAGCTTGGATCCCCAATGGGAGAAAAAACGGCGTGAGCAGTTCTTC	CASSLDPQWEKKRREQFF
TRBJ1-3	TRBD1	many	TRBV12-3/TRBV12-4	TGTGCCAGCAGTTTACAGGGGGCTCGGTACACCATATATTTT	CASSLQGARYTIYF
TRBJ2-7	NA	NA	TRBV7-2	TGTGCCAGCAGCCCATGGGTGGGGACGACCTACGAGCAGTACTTC	CASSPWVGTTYEQYF
TRBJ2-5	NA	NA	TRBV6-5	TGTGCCAGCAGTTACCGGGCTAGTGGGGAGACCCAGTACTTC	CASSYRASGETQYF
TRBJ2-3	NA	NA	TRBV12-3/TRBV12-4	TGTGCCAGCAGAGAGAACGTGGGCCAGCCCCAGTATTTT	CASRENVGQPQYF
TRBJ2-7	TRBD1	NA	TRBV5-1	TGCGCCAGCAGGAACTTTGGGGGACAGGGTTCCTACGAGCAGTACTTC	CASRNFGGQGSYEQYF
TRBJ2-7	TRBD1	few	TRBV27	TGTGCCAGCCGCAGAGAAGGGACAGGGAGTAACGAGCAGTACTTC	CASRREGTGSNEQYF
TRBJ1-6	NA	NA	TRBV5-4	TGTGCCAGCAGCCAGGAACAGGGCCTTAATTCACCCCACCACTTT	CASSQEQGLNSPHHF
TRBJ2-1	TRBD2	NA	TRBV10-3	TGTGCCATCAGTGAGGGACTAGCGGGATTTCGGTTCTTC	CAISEGLAGFRFF
TRBJ2-1	TRBD1	NA	TRBV20-1	TGCAGTGCTAGAGTCCCAGGGGGCTCCTACAATGAGCAGTTCTTC	CSARVPGGSYNEQFF
TRBJ2-1	NA	few	TRBV2	TGTGCCAGCAGTGTAGGGATTTACAATGAGCAGTTCTTC	CASSVGIYNEQFF
TRBJ2-1	NA	many	TRBV20-1	TGCAGTGCTAGCCCTGGGGGAGGCAATGAGCAGTTCTTC	CSASPGGGNEQFF
TRBJ1-4	NA	few	TRBV30	TGTGCCTGGATGAGGTGGAATGAAAAACTGTTTTTT	CAWMRWNEKLFF